A single sample gave rise to the 15 T cell receptor beta chains below, sequenced in a study of blood T cell repertoires in COVID-19. TCRdb's copy holds only in-frame clones and misses some; the assay was immunoSEQ multiplex PCR. The data hold 15,000 to 20,000 clones, with over 75% observed a single time. The sequenced material came from peripheral blood. The receptors stem from a man aged 35 to 55 with active or convalescent COVID-19.

The genes are TRBV13 and TRBJ2-5; 7 nucleotides line up with TRBD1. The CDR3 runs 14 residues. The J segment lost 5 bases and the V segment lost 1 base, leaving 4 bases of the junction unmatched. CDR1 PRHDT and CDR2 FYEKMQ come from the germline V gene (reference sequence). The CDR3 DNA sequence: TGTGCCAGCAGCTTAGTTGGGGGACAGGAGACCCAGTACTTC. This gives the protein CASSLVGGQETQYF.

V usage is TRBV15 and J usage is TRBJ2-3; TRBD2 matches 11 bases. The germline gives CDR1 LNHNV, CDR2 YYDKDF (reference sequence). The trim removed 0 bases at V and 2 bases at J, leaving 1 base unmatched. This CDR3 is 16 amino acids long. The CDR3 DNA is TGTGCCACCAGCAGAGATAGCGGGGGGGACACAGATACGCAGTATTTT. This sequence encodes CATSRDSGGDTDTQYF.

The chain couples TRBV5-1 to TRBJ1-2; D perhaps matches TRBD1 (5 bases). Trimming pared 4 bases from V and 10 bases from J, leaving 23 bases between. CDR1 and CDR2 (germline): SGHRS, YFSETQ. This CDR3 region has 15 residues. This chain's CDR3 is CASSPVMGQLRDYTF. The CDR3 DNA is TGCGCCAGCAGCCCTGTTATGGGGCAGCTTCGAGACTACACCTTC.

This sequence joins TRBV18 and TRBJ2-7; 10 bases are shared with TRBD1. The germline V gene has CDR1 KGHSH and CDR2 LQKENI. The CDR3 has 16 residues. V lost 0 bases, J lost 3 bases, and 5 bases stayed unmatched. DNA of the CDR3: TGTGCCAGCTCACCACCGGAGACAGGGGGCGACTACGAGCAGTACTTC. This encodes CASSPPETGGDYEQYF. Together with reference TRBV18 and TRBJ2-7, the CDR3 gives the full variable domain: NAGVMQNPRHLVRRRGQEARLRCSPMKGHSHVYWYRQLPEEGLKFMVYLQKENIIDESGMPKERFSAEFPKEGPSILRIQQVVRGDSAAYFCASSPPETGGDYEQYFGPGTRLTVT.

The chain joins TRBV5-1 to TRBJ2-5, with 7 bases aligning to TRBD1. Germline V gene sequence: CDR1 SGHRS, CDR2 YFSETQ. The CDR3 length is 15 residues. With 4 bases clipped from V and 5 bases from J, the junction kept 11 bases outside the gene matches. CDR3 residues: CASSPPTGPGETQYF. The CDR3 bases are TGCGCCAGCAGCCCGCCGACAGGGCCTGGGGAGACCCAGTACTTC.

This chain joins TRBV5-5 and TRBJ2-2; tentatively, D is TRBD2 (6 bases). Germline V lookup: CDR1 SGHKS, CDR2 YYEKEE (reference sequence). V was trimmed by 2 bases and J by 6 bases, leaving 11 bases between them. The CDR3 sequence is 14 residues long. The CDR3 DNA sequence: TGTGCCAGCAGCTTCGGGACTCCCGCCGGGGAGCTGTTTTTT. This codes for CASSFGTPAGELFF.

The chain uses TRBV2 and TRBJ1-2; 7 nucleotides line up with TRBD1. Germline lookup yields CDR1 SNHLY and CDR2 FYNNEI. The CDR3 has 17 amino acids. Germline trimming cut 10 bases from V and 4 bases from J; bases unmatched to any gene: 21. CDR3 in amino acids: CANQLPLPRTGTYGYTF. The CDR3 DNA is TGTGCCAACCAACTCCCATTACCACGGACAGGCACCTATGGCTACACCTTC. The full variable domain, in which reference TRBV2 and TRBJ1-2 provide the parts outside the CDR3, is EPEVTQTPSHQVTQMGQEVILRCVPISNHLYFYWYRQILGQKVEFLVSFYNNEISEKSEIFDDQFSVERPDGSNFTLKIRSTKLEDSAMYFCANQLPLPRTGTYGYTFGSGTRLTVV.

The rearrangement uses TRBV5-4 and TRBJ1-3; D perhaps matches TRBD1 (5 bases). The CDR3 consists of 12 residues. Germline V gives CDR1 SGHNT, CDR2 YYREEE (reference sequence). With 3 bases removed from V and 8 bases from J, the gap between germline ends came to 9 bases. The CDR3 is CASSSGFDTIYF. DNA for the CDR3: TGTGCCAGCAGCTCAGGGTTCGACACCATATATTTT.

J is TRBJ1-4 and V is TRBV5-1, with TRBD1 matching 7 bases. The ends lost 3 bases at V and 0 bases at J; junction bases unmatched: 2. The CDR3 totals 15 residues. From germline, CDR1 is SGHRS and CDR2 YFSETQ. This CDR3 reads CASSYQGATNEKLFF. CDR3 DNA sequence: TGCGCCAGCAGCTACCAGGGGGCAACTAATGAAAAACTGTTTTTT.

DNA for the CDR3: TGTGCCAGCAGCTTAAGGAGCGGGGGAGACACAGATACGCAGTATTTT. Translation: CASSLRSGGDTDTQYF. The chain is built from TRBV7-9 and TRBJ2-3, with 8 positions matching TRBD2. V dropped 2 bases and J dropped 2; count of bases not matched to a gene: 6. CDR1 is SEHNR and CDR2 is FQNEAQ in the germline V gene (reference sequence). The CDR3 extends over 16 amino acids. Together with reference TRBV7-9 and TRBJ2-3, the CDR3 gives the full variable domain: DTGVSQNPRHKITKRGQNVTFRCDPISEHNRLYWYRQTLGQGPEFLTYFQNEAQLEKSRLLSDRFSAERPKGSFSTLEIQRTEQGDSAMYLCASSLRSGGDTDTQYFGPGTRLTVL.

V gene TRBV7-2 combines with J gene TRBJ2-7; maybe TRBD1 (6 bases). The germline V gene encodes CDR1 SGHTA and CDR2 FQGNSA. This CDR3 is built from 14 residues. Trimming removed 3 bases at V and 3 bases at J, with 12 bases between. The CDR3 DNA sequence: TGTGCCAGCAGCTTTTCGCAGGGGAACTACGAGCAGTACTTC. It specifies CASSFSQGNYEQYF.

This sequence joins TRBV9 and TRBJ2-5, with 11 nucleotides matching TRBD2. After removal of 0 bases from V and 1 base from J, the junction contained 5 bases not matched to a gene. The V gene's germline CDR1 is SGDLS and CDR2 YYNGEE. The CDR3 spans 17 residues. The CDR3 loop reads CASSVGTSGGIQETQYF. The CDR3 coding sequence is TGTGCCAGCAGCGTAGGTACTAGCGGGGGAATCCAAGAGACCCAGTACTTC. Looking up the rest from reference TRBV9 and TRBJ2-5 gives the full variable domain: DSGVTQTPKHLITATGQRVTLRCSPRSGDLSVYWYQQSLDQGLQFLIQYYNGEERAKGNILERFSAQQFPDLHSELNLSSLELGDSALYFCASSVGTSGGIQETQYFGPGTRLLVL.

The chain uses TRBV30 and TRBJ1-1; 7 bases are a match to TRBD1. V shed 4 bases and J 0 bases; nucleotides not matched to a gene: 5. CDR3 length: 14 residues. CDR1 and CDR2 from the germline V gene are GTSNPN and SVGIG (reference sequence). The CDR3 DNA sequence: TGTGCCTGGAACTATGGACAGGTGAACACTGAAGCTTTCTTT. Its protein product is CAWNYGQVNTEAFF.

The V and J genes are TRBV27 and TRBJ2-5, with 7 bases aligning to TRBD1. This CDR3 is built from 15 residues. The ends lost 8 bases at V and 3 bases at J; junction bases unmatched: 12. CDR1 is MNHEY, CDR2 SMNVEV, per germline (reference sequence). The CDR3 loop is CASYDPGQPKETQYF. The CDR3 DNA reads as TGTGCCAGCTACGACCCGGGACAGCCGAAAGAGACCCAGTACTTC.

The rearrangement joins TRBV30 to TRBJ2-1; 8 nucleotides agree with TRBD2. The germline V gene has CDR1 GTSNPN and CDR2 SVGIG (reference sequence). The CDR3 is 14 residues long. With V trimmed by 2 bases and J by 9 bases, 9 bases remained unmatched. CDR3 in amino acids: CAWSREGRSGEQFF. In nucleotides, the CDR3 is TGTGCCTGGAGTCGGGAGGGTCGGTCGGGTGAGCAGTTCTTC.